This TCR beta chain was sequenced for a study of OX40 agonist ivuxolimab in advanced cancers. Trimming at V came to 3 bases and at J to 7 bases, leaving 6 bases not matched to a gene. Germline CDR1 and CDR2: KGHSH and LQKENI. The CDR3 extends over 16 amino acids. Generated by immunoSEQ multiplex PCR, the TCRdb table keeps only in-frame clones and is missing some. Counted here are some 60,000 clones, about 90% occurring once; the ten biggest clones make up approximately 13%. In this sample, this clone turned up once. Its antigen is still unknown. Whole-study results and caveats: At doses 0.1 to 3.0 mg/kg, CD4+ and CD8+ clones expanded. The mean number of expanded clones was higher in CD8+ T cells than in CD4+. In a subset of nonresponders, normalized T-cell clonal expansion was also low.

This sequence originates from an adult with an advanced solid tumor such as melanoma, head and neck, liver or kidney cancer. This chain joins TRBV18 and TRBJ2-1; 13 nucleotides agree with TRBD2. The sequencing used CD4+ or CD8+ T cells sorted from blood, collected in a trial of the OX40 agonist ivuxolimab. CDR3 sequence: CASSPPGLAGKNEQFF. The CDR3 nucleotides read TGTGCCAGCTCACCGCCGGGACTAGCGGGAAAAAATGAGCAGTTCTTC.